This note documents a single T cell receptor beta chain sequence. Its antigen is still unknown. The sample is drawn from a study of shared clonotypes between healthy human individuals. Naive CD45RA+ and memory CD45RA-negative subsets were split from CD4+ cells. The study's findings and limits: Only blood was sampled; tissue repertoires likely differ.

TCRdb keeps only in-frame clones here, not all; method: immunoSEQ multiplex PCR. Among over 1.4 million clones listed, about 96% were seen once. This CDR3 has 18 residues. Germline CDR1 and CDR2: SGHVS and FNYEAQ. V lost 5 bases and J lost 1; bases outside the gene matches: 17. The TCR was taken from a man aged 25 to 40 in good health. The chain carries TRBV7-6 and TRBJ2-7, with 7 bases aligning to TRBD1. Sample: naive CD4+ T cells sorted from blood. Subset of the sample: CD45RA+ positively selected. The chain's CDR3 is CASSRQPRDRVSSYEQYF. CDR3 sequence (DNA): TGTGCCAGCAGCAGACAGCCACGCGACAGGGTTTCGTCCTACGAGCAGTACTTC.